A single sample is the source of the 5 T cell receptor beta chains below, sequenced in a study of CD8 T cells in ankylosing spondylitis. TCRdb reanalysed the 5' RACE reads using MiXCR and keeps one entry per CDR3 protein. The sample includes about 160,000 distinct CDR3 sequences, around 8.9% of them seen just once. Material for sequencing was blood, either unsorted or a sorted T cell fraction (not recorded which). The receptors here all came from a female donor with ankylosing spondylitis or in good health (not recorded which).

CDR3 sequence: CASSSRLADQGTQYF. In DNA, the CDR3 is TGTGCCAGCAGTTCCCGACTAGCGGATCAGGGGACCCAGTACTTC. The chain has TRBV6-5 and TRBJ2-5, with 9 bases identical to TRBD2. Trimming at V came to 4 bases and at J to 7 bases, leaving 10 bases not matched to a gene. The CDR3 extends over 15 amino acids. The germline V gene has CDR1 MNHEY and CDR2 SVGAGI.

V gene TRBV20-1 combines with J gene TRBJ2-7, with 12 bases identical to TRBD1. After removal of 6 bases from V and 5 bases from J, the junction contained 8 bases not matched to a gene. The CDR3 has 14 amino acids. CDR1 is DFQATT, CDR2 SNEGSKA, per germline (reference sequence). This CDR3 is CSAPPGTGGNEQYF. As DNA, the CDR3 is TGCAGTGCCCCGCCCGGGACAGGGGGCAACGAGCAGTACTTC.

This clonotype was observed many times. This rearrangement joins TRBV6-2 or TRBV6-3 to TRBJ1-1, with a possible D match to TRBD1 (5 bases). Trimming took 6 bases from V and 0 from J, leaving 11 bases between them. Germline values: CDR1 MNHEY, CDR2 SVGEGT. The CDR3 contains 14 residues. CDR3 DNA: TGTGCCAGCAGCTTGGGACCGATGAACACTGAAGCTTTCTTT. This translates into CASSLGPMNTEAFF.

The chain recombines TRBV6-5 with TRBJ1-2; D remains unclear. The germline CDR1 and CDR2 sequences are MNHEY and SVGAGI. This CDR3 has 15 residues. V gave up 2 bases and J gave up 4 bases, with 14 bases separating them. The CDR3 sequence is CASSYERYGGYGYTF. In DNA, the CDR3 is TGTGCCAGCAGTTACGAGAGATACGGAGGCTATGGCTACACCTTC.

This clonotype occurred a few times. The CDR3 is CASLDSQETQYF. CDR3 bases: TGTGCCAGCCTGGACAGCCAAGAGACCCAGTACTTC. This chain uses TRBV2 with TRBJ2-5, with D perhaps matching TRBD1 (6 bases). Deletions cut 8 bases from V and 1 base from J, with 8 bases between. CDR1 is SNHLY, CDR2 FYNNEI, per germline. The CDR3 runs to 12 residues.